This is a list of T cell receptor beta chains from one sample in a study of chronic HIV infection and antiretroviral therapy. Using its own MiXCR run on the 5' RACE reads, TCRdb lists one record per CDR3 protein. The sample records approximately 30,000 distinct CDR3 sequences, 7.5% to 10% being singletons. The sequencing sample was made of peripheral blood. Source of these receptors: an adult who had HIV and had not received antiretroviral therapy, or was an uninfected healthy control (not recorded which). Both conserved end residues are part of each CDR3. D genes are given only for firm matches. Size is stated for part of the rows, as once, few or many counts, or as a class when the clone is expanded.

d_call j_call clone_size v_call cdr3_nt cdr3_aa
- TRBJ2-7 many TRBV20-1 TGCAGTGCTAGTGCCGGGGTTTTTTCCTACGAGCAGTACTTC CSASAGVFSYEQYF
- TRBJ2-6 many TRBV7-6 TGTGCCAGCAGCTTAGCAAAAGGAGGGTCGAGGGAACCCTCTGGGGCCAACGTCCTGACTTTC CASSLAKGGSREPSGANVLTF
- TRBJ1-5 few TRBV2 TGTGCCAGCAGTGAAACTAGGGGTAGCAATCAGCCCCAGCATTTT CASSETRGSNQPQHF
TRBD1 TRBJ1-3 few TRBV15 TGTGCCACCAGCTCCCCTCAGGGGGCCGGAAACACCATATATTTT CATSSPQGAGNTIYF
TRBD2 TRBJ2-1 - TRBV6-2/TRBV6-3 TGTGCCAGCAGTTACTCGGCTAGCGGGAGTAATGAGCAGTTCTTC CASSYSASGSNEQFF
- TRBJ1-5 - TRBV12-3/TRBV12-4 TGTGCCAGCAGCCGACTGTTTTTGGAGCCCCAGCATTTT CASSRLFLEPQHF
- TRBJ1-2 few TRBV10-3 TGTGCCATCAGCGGGGAGGAAGATGGCTACACCTTC CAISGEEDGYTF
- TRBJ2-7 many TRBV29-1 TGCAGCGTTGCCCCGGGAAGCTCCTACGAGCAGTACTTC CSVAPGSSYEQYF
- TRBJ2-3 - TRBV7-2 TGTGACAGCAGCTTAAGGGGAAGCGGCACAGATACGCAGTATTTT CDSSLRGSGTDTQYF
TRBD1 TRBJ2-7 few TRBV29-1 TGCGCCGGGACAGGGCTCTCCTACGAGCAGTACTTC CAGTGLSYEQYF
- TRBJ1-4 - TRBV12-5 TGTGCTAGTGGTTGGGGCACTAATGAAAAACTGTTTTTT CASGWGTNEKLFF
- TRBJ1-2 many TRBV7-9 TGTGCCAGCAGCTTAGGCCAGGGCCAGAACTATGGCTACACCTTC CASSLGQGQNYGYTF
- TRBJ1-1 many TRBV6-5 TGTGCCAGCACCCACAGGGATGAGGGAGCTTTCTTT CASTHRDEGAFF
- TRBJ2-1 many TRBV20-1 TGCAGTGCCACTGCGGATGGGTTCTACAATGAGCAGTTCTTC CSATADGFYNEQFF
- TRBJ2-3 many TRBV5-6 TGTGCCAGCAGCTCCCTTGGAGATACGCAGTATTTT CASSSLGDTQYF
TRBD1 TRBJ1-1 many TRBV12-5 TGTGCTAGTGGTTTGGGGACAGGCTCGAACACTGAAGCTTTCTTT CASGLGTGSNTEAFF
TRBD2 TRBJ2-2 many TRBV19 TGTGCCAGTAGACCCCGGGGGGGGCTATCGAACACCGGGGAGCTGTTTTTT CASRPRGGLSNTGELFF
- TRBJ1-1 many TRBV4-3 TGCGCCAGCAGCCAAGCCGGCGACGGATTCATGAACACTGAAGCTTTCTTT CASSQAGDGFMNTEAFF